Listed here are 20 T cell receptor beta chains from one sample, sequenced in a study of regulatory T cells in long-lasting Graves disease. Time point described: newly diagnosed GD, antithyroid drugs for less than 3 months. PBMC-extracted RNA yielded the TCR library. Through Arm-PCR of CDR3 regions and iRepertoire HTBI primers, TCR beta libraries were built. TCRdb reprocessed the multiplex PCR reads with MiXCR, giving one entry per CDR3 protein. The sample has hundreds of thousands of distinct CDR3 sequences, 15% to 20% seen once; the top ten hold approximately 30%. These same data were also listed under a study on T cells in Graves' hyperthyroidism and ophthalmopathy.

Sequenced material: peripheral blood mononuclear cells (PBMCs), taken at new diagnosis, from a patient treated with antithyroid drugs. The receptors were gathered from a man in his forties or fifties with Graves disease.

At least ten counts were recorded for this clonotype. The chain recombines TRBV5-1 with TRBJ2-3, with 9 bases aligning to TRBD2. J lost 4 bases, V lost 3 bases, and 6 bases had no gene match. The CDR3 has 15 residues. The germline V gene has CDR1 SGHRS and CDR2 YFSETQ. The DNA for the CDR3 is TGCGCCAGCAGCTGGGGGACTAGCATCGCAGATACGCAGTATTTT. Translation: CASSWGTSIADTQYF.

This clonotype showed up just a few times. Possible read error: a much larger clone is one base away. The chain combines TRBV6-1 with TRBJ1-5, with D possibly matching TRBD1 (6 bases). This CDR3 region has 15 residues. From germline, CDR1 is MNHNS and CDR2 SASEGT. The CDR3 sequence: CASTPGGEGNRPQHF. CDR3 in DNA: TGTGCCAGCACTCCCGGGGGCGAAGGCAATCGGCCCCAGCATTTT.

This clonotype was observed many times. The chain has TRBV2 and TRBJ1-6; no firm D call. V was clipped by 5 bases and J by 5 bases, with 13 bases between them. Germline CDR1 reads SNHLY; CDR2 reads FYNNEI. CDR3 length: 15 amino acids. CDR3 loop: CASSPFGRDNSPLHF. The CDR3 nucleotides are TGTGCCAGCAGTCCTTTCGGCCGTGATAATTCACCCCTCCACTTT.

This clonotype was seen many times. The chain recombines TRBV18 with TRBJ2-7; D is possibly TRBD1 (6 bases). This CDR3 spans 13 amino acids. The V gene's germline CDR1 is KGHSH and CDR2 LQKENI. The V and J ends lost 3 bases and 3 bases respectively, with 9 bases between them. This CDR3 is CASSPGQNYEQYF. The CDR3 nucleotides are TGTGCCAGCTCACCGGGACAAAACTACGAGCAGTACTTC.

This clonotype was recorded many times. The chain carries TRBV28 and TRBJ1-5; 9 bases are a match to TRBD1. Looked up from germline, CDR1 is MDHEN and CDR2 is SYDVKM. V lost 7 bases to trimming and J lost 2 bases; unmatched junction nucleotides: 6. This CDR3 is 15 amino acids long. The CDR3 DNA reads TGTGCCAGCAACCAAAGGACAGGGGGCAATCAGCCCCAGCATTTT. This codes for CASNQRTGGNQPQHF. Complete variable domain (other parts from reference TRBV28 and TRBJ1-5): DVKVTQSSRYLVKRTGEKVFLECVQDMDHENMFWYRQDPGLGLRLIYFSYDVKMKEKGDIPEGYSVSREKKERFSLILESASTNQTSMYLCASNQRTGGNQPQHFGDGTRLSIL.

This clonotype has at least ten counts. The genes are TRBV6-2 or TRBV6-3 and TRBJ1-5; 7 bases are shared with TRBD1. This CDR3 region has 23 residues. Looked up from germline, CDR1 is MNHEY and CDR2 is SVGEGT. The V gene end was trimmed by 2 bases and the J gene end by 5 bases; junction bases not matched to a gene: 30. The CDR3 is CASSYAIGTVNFFTPILHQPQHF. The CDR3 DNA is TGTGCCAGCAGTTACGCCATCGGGACAGTCAATTTTTTCACTCCAATCCTCCATCAGCCCCAGCATTTT.

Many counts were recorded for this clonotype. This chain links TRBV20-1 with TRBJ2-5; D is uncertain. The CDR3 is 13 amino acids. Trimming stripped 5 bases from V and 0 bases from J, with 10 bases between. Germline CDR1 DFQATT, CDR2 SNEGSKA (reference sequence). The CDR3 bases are TGCAGTGCTCCGGCTATCAACCAAGAGACCCAGTACTTC. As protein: CSAPAINQETQYF.

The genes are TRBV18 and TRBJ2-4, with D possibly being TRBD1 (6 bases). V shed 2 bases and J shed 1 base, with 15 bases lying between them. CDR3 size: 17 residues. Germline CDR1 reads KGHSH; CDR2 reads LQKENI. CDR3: CASSPIMGASAKNIQYF. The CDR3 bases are TGTGCCAGCTCACCAATAATGGGGGCCTCTGCCAAAAACATTCAGTACTTC.

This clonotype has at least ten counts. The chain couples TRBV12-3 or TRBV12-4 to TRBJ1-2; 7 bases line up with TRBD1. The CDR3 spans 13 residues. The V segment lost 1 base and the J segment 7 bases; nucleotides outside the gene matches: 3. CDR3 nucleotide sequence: TGTGCCAGCAGTTTAGGAGGGGGCGGTGGCTACACCTTC. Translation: CASSLGGGGGYTF.

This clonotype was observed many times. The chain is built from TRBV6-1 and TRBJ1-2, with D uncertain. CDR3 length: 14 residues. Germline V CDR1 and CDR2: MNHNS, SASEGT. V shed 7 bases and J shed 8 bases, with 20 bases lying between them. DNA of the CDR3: TGTGCCAGCACTCTACCACGACGGCAGCTCGGCTACACCTTC. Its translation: CASTLPRRQLGYTF.

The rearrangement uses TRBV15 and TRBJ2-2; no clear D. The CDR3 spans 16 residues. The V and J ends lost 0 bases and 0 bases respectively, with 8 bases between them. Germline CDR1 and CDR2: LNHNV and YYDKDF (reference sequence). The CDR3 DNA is TGTGCCACCAGCAGAGATAGCAGAGCGAACACCGGGGAGCTGTTTTTT. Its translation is CATSRDSRANTGELFF.

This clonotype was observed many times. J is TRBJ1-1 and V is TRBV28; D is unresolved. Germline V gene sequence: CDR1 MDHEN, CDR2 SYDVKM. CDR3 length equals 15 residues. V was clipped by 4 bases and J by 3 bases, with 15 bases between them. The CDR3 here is CASSSGPLRDTEAFF. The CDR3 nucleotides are TGTGCCAGCAGTTCAGGACCCTTAAGGGACACTGAAGCTTTCTTT.

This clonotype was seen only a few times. The CDR3 spells CASSALPGGANVLTF. The CDR3 nucleotides read TGTGCCAGCAGCGCCCTCCCCGGGGGGGCCAACGTCCTGACTTTC. This chain uses TRBV9 with TRBJ2-6, with D uncertain. Germline V lookup: CDR1 SGDLS, CDR2 YYNGEE. V dropped 3 bases and J dropped 4 bases, with 11 bases sitting between them. The CDR3 consists of 15 residues.

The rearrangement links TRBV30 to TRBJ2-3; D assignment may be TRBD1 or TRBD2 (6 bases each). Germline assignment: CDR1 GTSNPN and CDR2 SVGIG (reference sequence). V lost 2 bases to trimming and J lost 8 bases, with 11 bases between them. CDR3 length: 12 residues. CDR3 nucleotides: TGTGCCTGGAGTTCGGGGGCCGGTACGCAGTATTTT. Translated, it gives CAWSSGAGTQYF. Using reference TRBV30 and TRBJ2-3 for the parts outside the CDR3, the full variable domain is SQTIHQWPATLVQPVGSPLSLECTVEGTSNPNLYWYRQAAGRGLQLLFYSVGIGQISSEVPQNLSASRPQDRQFILSSKKLLLSDSGFYLCAWSSGAGTQYFGPGTRLTVL.

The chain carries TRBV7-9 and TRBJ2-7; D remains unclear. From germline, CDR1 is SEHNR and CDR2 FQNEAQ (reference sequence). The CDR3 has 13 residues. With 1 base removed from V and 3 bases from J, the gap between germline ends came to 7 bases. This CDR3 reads CASSLGAVYEQYF. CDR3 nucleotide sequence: TGTGCCAGCAGCTTAGGAGCAGTCTACGAGCAGTACTTC. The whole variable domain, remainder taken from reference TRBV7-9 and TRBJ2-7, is DTGVSQNPRHKITKRGQNVTFRCDPISEHNRLYWYRQTLGQGPEFLTYFQNEAQLEKSRLLSDRFSAERPKGSFSTLEIQRTEQGDSAMYLCASSLGAVYEQYFGPGTRLTVT.

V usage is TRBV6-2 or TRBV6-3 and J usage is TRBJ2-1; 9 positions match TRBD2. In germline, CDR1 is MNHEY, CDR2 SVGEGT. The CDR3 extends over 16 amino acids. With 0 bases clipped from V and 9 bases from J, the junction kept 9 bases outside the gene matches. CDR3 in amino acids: CASSYSMGGGGTEQFF. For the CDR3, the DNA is TGTGCCAGCAGTTACTCGATGGGCGGGGGGGGCACTGAGCAGTTCTTC.

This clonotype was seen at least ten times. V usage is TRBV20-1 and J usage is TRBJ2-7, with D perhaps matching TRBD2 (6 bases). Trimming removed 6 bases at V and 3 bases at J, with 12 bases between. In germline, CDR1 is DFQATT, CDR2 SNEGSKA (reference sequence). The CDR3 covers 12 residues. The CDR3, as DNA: TGCAGTGCGATCAGGGAGGACTACGAGCAGTACTTC. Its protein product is CSAIREDYEQYF.

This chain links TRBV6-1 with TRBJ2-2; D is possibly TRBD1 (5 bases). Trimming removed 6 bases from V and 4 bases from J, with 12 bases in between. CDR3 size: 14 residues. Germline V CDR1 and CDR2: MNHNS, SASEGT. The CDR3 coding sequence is TGTGCCAGCAGCAACTACAGGAGCACCGGGGAGCTGTTTTTT. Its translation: CASSNYRSTGELFF.

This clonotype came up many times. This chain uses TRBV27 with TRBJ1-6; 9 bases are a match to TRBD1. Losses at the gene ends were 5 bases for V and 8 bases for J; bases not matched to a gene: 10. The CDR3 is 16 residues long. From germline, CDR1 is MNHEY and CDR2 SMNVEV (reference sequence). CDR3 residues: CASSPTWDREDSPLHF. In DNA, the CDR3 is TGTGCCAGCAGTCCCACCTGGGACAGGGAGGATTCACCCCTCCACTTT.

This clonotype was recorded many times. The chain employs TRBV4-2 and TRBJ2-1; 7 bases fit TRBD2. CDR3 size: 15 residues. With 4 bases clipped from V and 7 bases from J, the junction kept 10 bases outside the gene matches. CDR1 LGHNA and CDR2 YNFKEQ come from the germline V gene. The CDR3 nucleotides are TGTGCCAGCAGCCCTGGGTCAGCGGGGTATAATGAGCAGTTCTTC. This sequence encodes CASSPGSAGYNEQFF.